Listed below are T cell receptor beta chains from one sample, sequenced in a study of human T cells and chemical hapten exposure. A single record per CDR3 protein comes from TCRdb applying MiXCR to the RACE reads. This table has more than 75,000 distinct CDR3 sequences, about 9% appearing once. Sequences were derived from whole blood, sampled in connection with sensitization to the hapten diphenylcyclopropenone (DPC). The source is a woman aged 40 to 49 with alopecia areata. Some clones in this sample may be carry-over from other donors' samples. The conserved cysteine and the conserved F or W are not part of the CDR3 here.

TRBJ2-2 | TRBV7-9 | ANREEYGTGELF
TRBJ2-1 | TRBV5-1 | ASSFTGGSSYNEQF
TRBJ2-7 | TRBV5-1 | ASSLGQPPYEQY
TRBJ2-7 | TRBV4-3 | ASSQGPRASVYEQY
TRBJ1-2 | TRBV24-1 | ATSDPRTEISNYGYT
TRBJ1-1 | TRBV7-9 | ASSLVVNTEAF
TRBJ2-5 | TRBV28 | ASSTLNRGDGTQY
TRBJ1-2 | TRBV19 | ASSIGLSPGEAGYT
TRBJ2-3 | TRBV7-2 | ASSPTGGFTDTQY
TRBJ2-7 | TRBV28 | ASREQVSGYEQY
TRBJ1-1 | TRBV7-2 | ASSLDRGTEAF
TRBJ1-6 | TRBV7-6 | ASSLGQGRASPLH
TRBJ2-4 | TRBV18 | ASSPAEAGKNIQY
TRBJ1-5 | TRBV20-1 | SAFDSSYQPQH
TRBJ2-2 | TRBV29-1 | SHDGPGTGELF
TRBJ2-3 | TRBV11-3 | ASSFSGYTQY
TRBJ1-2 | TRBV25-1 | ASTPDWGRGDYGYT
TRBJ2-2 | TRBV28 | ASRSGLAGTGELF
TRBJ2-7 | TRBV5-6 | ASSSWDYRAGAYEQY
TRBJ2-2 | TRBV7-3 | ASSLTGANTGELF
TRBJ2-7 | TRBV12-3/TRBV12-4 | ASSFPGQGNEQY
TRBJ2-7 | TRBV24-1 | ATSKRGYEQY
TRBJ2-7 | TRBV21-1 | AIISGTGHYEQY
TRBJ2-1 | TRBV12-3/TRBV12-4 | ASSLGTTNEQF
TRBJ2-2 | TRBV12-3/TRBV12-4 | ATRPGPGGELF
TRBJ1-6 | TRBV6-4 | ASIGQDNSPLH
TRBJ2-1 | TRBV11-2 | ASSFLQGTHNEQF
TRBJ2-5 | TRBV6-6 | ASSLDRAQETQY
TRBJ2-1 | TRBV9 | ASSVDPRGGSYNEQF
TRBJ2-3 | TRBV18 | ASSPDNAVTDTQY
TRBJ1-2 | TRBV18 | ASSPGQGRTTYGYT
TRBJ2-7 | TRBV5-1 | ASSQDFYEQY
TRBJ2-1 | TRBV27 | ASSFYPPGLASYNEQF
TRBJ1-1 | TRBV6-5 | ASYRGRTEAF
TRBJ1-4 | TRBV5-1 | ASSLQGATNEKLF
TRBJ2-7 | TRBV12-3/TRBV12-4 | ASSLWGGQGTYEQY
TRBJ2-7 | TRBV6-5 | ASSYSALTYEQY
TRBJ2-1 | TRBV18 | ASSRAPAPFDEQF
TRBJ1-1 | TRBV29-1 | SVGQGRRAEAF
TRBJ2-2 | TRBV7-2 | ASSLASQNTGELF
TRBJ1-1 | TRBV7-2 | ASSLALHTEAF
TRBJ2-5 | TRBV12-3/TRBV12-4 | ASSTRQGRSETQY
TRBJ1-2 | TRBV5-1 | ASSQVRTGLSGGYGYT
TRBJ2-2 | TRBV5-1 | ASSLVVGGELF